These 10 T cell receptor beta chains originate from one sample sequenced in a study of molecular identifiers for immune sequencing clone quantification. TCRdb used MiXCR to reprocess the PCR reads, holding one entry per CDR3 protein. The data show about half a million distinct CDR3 sequences, with about 21% seen just once and about 0.84% held by the top ten. The specimen sequenced was naive CD8+ T cells from blood, with Jurkat cell RNA spiked in. As for subset: FACS-sorted CD8+CD4-CCR7+CD45RA+ naive T cells. The source of these receptors is a human donor in good health. Some libraries in this study had Jurkat cell RNA spiked in.

This clonotype occurred a few times. The chain has TRBV7-2 and TRBJ1-3, with 8 bases lining up with TRBD1. The junction had 2 bases not matched to a gene; V was cut back by 1 base and J by 0 bases. CDR3 length: 16 amino acids. In germline, CDR1 is SGHTA, CDR2 FQGNSA. CDR3 loop: CASSLVGQGSGNTIYF. The CDR3 region has the DNA TGTGCCAGCAGCTTAGTTGGACAGGGCTCTGGAAACACCATATATTTT.

In DNA, the CDR3 is TGTGCCAGCAGCTTATATCCAGGTGGGGGATACGAGCAGTACTTC. It translates to CASSLYPGGGYEQYF. The chain has TRBV7-3 and TRBJ2-7; either TRBD1 or TRBD2 may fit D (5 bases each). The CDR3 consists of 15 residues. The germline gives CDR1 SGHTA, CDR2 FQGTGA. V was trimmed by 2 bases and J by 4 bases, leaving 15 bases between them.

This clonotype was picked up a small number of times. The chain couples TRBV9 to TRBJ2-1; D is perhaps TRBD1 (6 bases). The CDR3 extends over 17 amino acids. The V and J ends lost 3 bases and 2 bases respectively, with 18 bases between them. Germline assignment: CDR1 SGDLS and CDR2 YYNGEE. As DNA, the CDR3 is TGTGCCAGCAGCGACCACCTACAGGGCGGTCCCTACAATGAGCAGTTCTTC. Its protein is CASSDHLQGGPYNEQFF.

This chain joins TRBV29-1 and TRBJ2-2, with a possible D match to TRBD2 (6 bases). The CDR3 spans 14 residues. Trimming stripped 1 base from V and 5 bases from J, with 11 bases between. Germline loops: CDR1 SQVTM, CDR2 ANQGSEA. In nucleotides, the CDR3 is TGCAGCGTTGAAGTCACGGGGGTTACCGGGGAGCTGTTTTTT. Its protein is CSVEVTGVTGELFF.

In the case of this clonotype: Without the conserved terminal phenylalanine or tryptophan, this CDR3 likely stems from a read error. V gene TRBV28 combines with J gene TRBJ2-7; 10 bases agree with TRBD1. The CDR3 has 15 amino acids. With 5 bases clipped from V and 5 bases from J, the junction kept 9 bases outside the gene matches. Germline lookup yields CDR1 MDHEN and CDR2 SYDVKM. CDR3 DNA sequence: TGTGCCAGCAGTACTAGCTGGACAGGGGGAAACGAGCAGTACCTC. Amino acids: CASSTSWTGGNEQYL.

Comment on this clonotype: An end of the junction does not agree with germline; a read error may underlie this. The chain employs TRBV5-3 and TRBJ2-7; 14 nucleotides match TRBD2. TRBV5-3 falls under the ORF class, with uncertain function. The CDR3 extends over 17 amino acids. The CDR3 reads CASSYRLAGGRIDEQYF. CDR3 DNA sequence: TGTGCCAGCAGCTACCGACTAGCGGGGGGGCGTATCGACGAGCAGTACTTC.

J is TRBJ1-2 and V is TRBV28, with D hard to call. Deletions cut 6 bases from V and 4 bases from J, with 15 bases between. CDR1 is MDHEN, CDR2 SYDVKM, per germline. The CDR3 has 14 amino acids. CDR3 bases: TGTGCCAGCAGCCCATCTTTCGGTGCCTATGGCTACACCTTC. Translation gives CASSPSFGAYGYTF.

The J gene is TRBJ1-1, the V gene TRBV5-3, with D unclear. TRBV5-3 is noted as an ORF with a role that remains uncertain. Trimming pared 0 bases from V and 5 bases from J, leaving 8 bases between. This CDR3 is 13 amino acids long. The CDR3 sequence is CARSLGRWTEAFF. In DNA form, the CDR3 reads TGTGCCAGAAGCTTGGGACGGTGGACTGAAGCTTTCTTT.

This clonotype was seen a single time. A single base separates this from a much larger clone, so it may be a read error. The rearrangement joins TRBV9 to TRBJ1-2, with D possibly being TRBD1 (5 bases). The CDR3 runs to 12 residues. V lost 3 bases and J 5 bases, leaving 8 bases between the germline ends. Germline assignment: CDR1 SGDLS and CDR2 YYNGEE. The CDR3 DNA is TGTGCCAGCAGCGGACAGCTATATGGCTACACCTTC. Its translation is CASSGQLYGYTF.

This clonotype appeared many times. The chain recombines TRBV20-1 with TRBJ2-3; D ambiguous. Germline lookup yields CDR1 DFQATT and CDR2 SNEGSKA (reference sequence). V lost 6 bases, J lost 4 bases, and 26 bases lay in between. The CDR3 length is 17 residues. The CDR3 bases are TGCAGTGCCCCCAGCGAACCGGCTCGGAAGGTTTCAGATACGCAGTATTTT. Translating it yields CSAPSEPARKVSDTQYF.